These 23 T cell receptor beta chains were all obtained from the same sample, sequenced in a study of T cell responses to AZD1222 COVID-19 vaccine. Data came from immunoSEQ multiplex PCR; TCRdb stores just in-frame clones and leaves some out. Of about 140,000 clones in the sample, 90% to 95% were seen once. The specimen comprised peripheral blood, sampled 28 days after the second AZD1222 dose. The receptors here all came from an adult who received the AZD1222 COVID-19 vaccine.

This clone was found a few times. The chain carries TRBV11-2 and TRBJ1-6; D remains unclear. The CDR3 spans 15 residues. Germline V lookup: CDR1 SGHAT, CDR2 FQNNGV. V lost 1 base, J lost 4 bases, and 8 bases lay in between. This chain's CDR3 is CASSLVEDYNSPLHF. The CDR3 DNA reads TGTGCCAGCAGCTTAGTGGAGGATTATAATTCACCCCTCCACTTT.

The CDR3 DNA reads as TGTGCCAGCAGCTTCGGACTAGCGGGATCCAATGAGCAGTTCTTC. Its translation: CASSFGLAGSNEQFF. V usage is TRBV6-6 and J usage is TRBJ2-1, with 12 bases identical to TRBD2. With 6 bases clipped from V and 6 bases from J, the junction kept 6 bases outside the gene matches. Germline CDR1 and CDR2: MNHNY and SVGAGI (reference sequence). CDR3 length equals 15 residues.

This chain's CDR3 is CASSQNLRTDTQYF. DNA of the CDR3: TGCGCCAGCAGCCAGAATCTACGCACAGATACGCAGTATTTT. J is TRBJ2-3 and V is TRBV4-3, with D unresolved. Per the germline V gene, CDR1 is LGHNA and CDR2 is YSLEER. V was clipped by 3 bases and J by 1 base, with 8 bases between them. The CDR3 consists of 14 residues.

The V and J genes are TRBV6-5 and TRBJ1-2; TRBD1 agrees at 9 bases. The V and J ends lost 9 bases and 8 bases, in that order; junction bases with no gene match: 7. The CDR3 runs to 12 residues. The germline gives CDR1 MNHEY, CDR2 SVGAGI. CDR3 residues: CASSGTGFGYTF. In nucleotides, the CDR3 is TGTGCCAGTTCTGGGACAGGGTTCGGCTACACCTTC.

V is TRBV15 and J is TRBJ1-5; D not certain. This CDR3 region has 16 residues. V was cut by 3 bases and J by 0 bases, with 12 bases left in between. In germline, CDR1 is LNHNV, CDR2 YYDKDF (reference sequence). CDR3 residues: CATSSGYGPSNQPQHF. Here the CDR3 DNA reads TGTGCCACCAGCAGCGGTTACGGGCCTAGCAATCAGCCCCAGCATTTT.

J is TRBJ1-1 and V is TRBV30; D ambiguous. The ends were cut back, 0 bases at V and 1 base at J, with 6 bases in the middle. The germline V gene encodes CDR1 GTSNPN and CDR2 SVGIG (reference sequence). The CDR3 runs 13 residues. The CDR3: CAWSVGGNTEAFF. CDR3 in DNA: TGTGCCTGGAGTGTAGGAGGGAACACTGAAGCTTTCTTT.

The V gene is TRBV19, the J gene TRBJ1-1; no definite D call. Germline V gives CDR1 LNHDA, CDR2 SQIVND (reference sequence). V lost 5 bases and J lost 0, with 13 bases in between. The CDR3 extends over 15 amino acids. The chain's CDR3 is CASSPIDTLNTEAFF. The CDR3, as DNA: TGTGCCAGTAGTCCTATCGACACCTTGAACACTGAAGCTTTCTTT.

The chain combines TRBV5-1 with TRBJ1-6; 9 bases align to TRBD1. Germline lookup yields CDR1 SGHRS and CDR2 YFSETQ. The CDR3 contains 15 residues. With 0 bases clipped from V and 10 bases from J, the junction kept 5 bases outside the gene matches. The CDR3 reads CASSLARQGVSPLHF. As DNA, the CDR3 is TGCGCCAGCAGCTTGGCCCGACAGGGGGTATCACCCCTCCACTTT.

V gene TRBV5-1 combines with J gene TRBJ1-1, with D perhaps TRBD1 (6 bases). Looked up from germline, CDR1 is SGHRS and CDR2 is YFSETQ. The CDR3 has 16 residues. V dropped 0 bases and J dropped 0 bases, with 12 bases sitting between them. The CDR3 is CASSLDRVRMNTEAFF. CDR3 DNA: TGCGCCAGCAGCTTGGACAGGGTGCGAATGAACACTGAAGCTTTCTTT.

The chain has TRBV6-5 and TRBJ2-2; D possibly corresponds to TRBD1 (5 bases). This CDR3 spans 15 amino acids. Trimming took off 4 bases at V and 0 bases at J, with 9 bases between the two ends. Germline V CDR1 and CDR2: MNHEY, SVGAGI. The CDR3: CASSSRQSNTGELFF. In DNA, the CDR3 is TGTGCCAGCAGTTCGCGACAGTCGAACACCGGGGAGCTGTTTTTT.

The J gene is TRBJ1-1, the V gene TRBV19, with D perhaps matching TRBD1 (6 bases). Germline CDR1 is LNHDA and CDR2 is SQIVND (reference sequence). Trimming cost V 5 bases and J 1 base, with 20 bases left between them. The CDR3 is 17 residues long. The CDR3 DNA follows: TGTGCCAGTAGTCCCGACAGGATTATAGACGCGAACACTGAAGCTTTCTTT. Amino acid sequence: CASSPDRIIDANTEAFF.

In this sample, this clone turned up a few times. The chain carries TRBV4-1 and TRBJ1-1; possibly TRBD1 for D (5 bases). Germline assignment: CDR1 MGHRA and CDR2 YSYEKL. Trimming removed 3 bases from V and 10 bases from J, with 12 bases in between. The CDR3 runs 12 residues. CDR3 bases: TGCGCCAGCAGCCAGTTGGGGACCGTAGCTTTCTTT. Protein product: CASSQLGTVAFF.

The rearrangement links TRBV6-5 to TRBJ1-1, with 7 positions matching TRBD1. V trimming: 7 bases; J trimming: 10 bases; junction bases outside the gene matches: 18. Germline values: CDR1 MNHEY, CDR2 SVGAGI. The CDR3 contains 15 residues. DNA of the CDR3: TGTGCCAGCACCACTACCCCGGGACAGTTAACACCAGCTTTCTTT. This encodes CASTTTPGQLTPAFF.

This sequence joins TRBV3-1 (or the pseudogene TRBV3-2) and TRBJ2-7; 11 bases map to TRBD2. The CDR3 extends over 16 amino acids. Germline assignment: CDR1 LGHDT and CDR2 YNNKEL (reference sequence). V was clipped by 2 bases and J by 1 base; unmatched bases: 4. CDR3 in amino acids: CASSQILAGASYEQYF. DNA for the CDR3: TGTGCCAGCAGCCAAATACTAGCGGGAGCTTCCTACGAGCAGTACTTC.

The rearrangement joins TRBV4-3 to TRBJ2-1; D might be TRBD2 (5 bases). The V gene's germline CDR1 is LGHNA and CDR2 YSLEER. The CDR3 spans 15 residues. The V gene lost 0 bases and the J gene lost 9 bases, with 15 bases spanning the gap. Here the CDR3 reads CASSQDGLPAGEQFF. For the CDR3, the DNA is TGCGCCAGCAGCCAAGATGGACTCCCGGCCGGTGAGCAGTTCTTC.

The rearrangement joins TRBV28 to TRBJ1-3; D is uncertain. Germline CDR1 is MDHEN and CDR2 is SYDVKM. The length of the CDR3 is 11 residues. Trimming removed 6 bases from V and 11 bases from J, with 11 bases in between. CDR3 residues: CASSSKEPIYF. In DNA, the CDR3 is TGTGCCAGCAGCTCCAAGGAACCCATATATTTT. Using reference TRBV28 and TRBJ1-3 for the parts outside the CDR3, the full variable domain is DVKVTQSSRYLVKRTGEKVFLECVQDMDHENMFWYRQDPGLGLRLIYFSYDVKMKEKGDIPEGYSVSREKKERFSLILESASTNQTSMYLCASSSKEPIYFGEGSWLTVV.

The gene calls are TRBV29-1 and TRBJ1-1, with D unclear. This CDR3 comprises 12 residues. Germline lookup yields CDR1 SQVTM and CDR2 ANQGSEA. V dropped 0 bases and J dropped 8 bases, with 10 bases sitting between them. CDR3 in amino acids: CSVEDVAEEAFF. DNA for the CDR3: TGCAGCGTTGAAGATGTTGCGGAGGAAGCTTTCTTT. The full variable domain, rest sourced from reference TRBV29-1 and TRBJ1-1, is SAVISQKPSRDICQRGTSLTIQCQVDSQVTMMFWYRQQPGQSLTLIATANQGSEATYESGFVIDKFPISRPNLTFSTLTVSNMSPEDSSIYLCSVEDVAEEAFFGQGTRLTVV.

This chain connects TRBV3-1 (or the pseudogene TRBV3-2) to TRBJ1-5; a possible D gene is TRBD1 (5 bases). Germline CDR1 LGHDT, CDR2 YNNKEL (reference sequence). With 0 bases removed from V and 11 bases from J, the gap between germline ends came to 17 bases. This CDR3 comprises 15 residues. The CDR3 protein is CASSQDNGVSRAQHF. CDR3 coding DNA: TGTGCCAGCAGCCAAGATAATGGAGTTAGCAGGGCCCAGCATTTT.

The chain combines TRBV7-2 with TRBJ2-2; 9 bases map to TRBD2. CDR1 and CDR2 from the germline V gene are SGHTA and FQGNSA. This CDR3 is built from 16 residues. V shed 3 bases and J 1 base; nucleotides not matched to a gene: 3. CDR3 bases: TGTGCCAGCAGCTTGTGGACTAGCGAGAACACCGGGGAGCTGTTTTTT. As protein: CASSLWTSENTGELFF. Variable domain in full (rest from reference TRBV7-2 and TRBJ2-2): GAGVSQSPSNKVTEKGKDVELRCDPISGHTALYWYRQSLGQGLEFLIYFQGNSAPDKSGLPSDRFSAERTGGSVSTLTIQRTQQEDSAVYLCASSLWTSENTGELFFGEGSRLTVL.

The rearrangement joins TRBV27 to TRBJ2-7; D is possibly TRBD1 (5 bases). Germline-derived CDR1 and CDR2 are MNHEY and SMNVEV (reference sequence). The CDR3 is 13 amino acids. The ends were cut back, 5 bases at V and 6 bases at J, with 14 bases in the middle. This chain's CDR3 is CASSNQGWGEQYF. The CDR3 nucleotides read TGTGCCAGCAGTAACCAGGGCTGGGGCGAGCAGTACTTC.

V usage is TRBV28 and J usage is TRBJ2-6; D ambiguous. The germline V gene has CDR1 MDHEN and CDR2 SYDVKM. CDR3 length: 13 amino acids. V was pared by 7 bases and J by 4 bases, with 8 bases between. CDR3 sequence (DNA): TGTGCCAGCACGGGTGCAGGGGCCAACGTCCTGACTTTC. Translating it yields CASTGAGANVLTF.

This rearrangement joins TRBV7-9 to TRBJ1-6; D unresolved. Germline assignment: CDR1 SEHNR and CDR2 FQNEAQ (reference sequence). CDR3 length: 14 residues. V dropped 5 bases and J dropped 7 bases, with 12 bases sitting between them. CDR3 loop: CASSTGLPNSPLHF. The CDR3 DNA sequence: TGTGCCAGCAGCACGGGCCTGCCGAATTCACCCCTCCACTTT.

The chain employs TRBV28 and TRBJ2-5; 8 bases agree with TRBD2. CDR1 is MDHEN and CDR2 is SYDVKM in the germline V gene. This CDR3 comprises 15 residues. J gave up 7 bases and V 6 bases, and 13 bases lay outside the gene matches. This CDR3 reads CASRAPGLVFGTQYF. The CDR3 DNA is TGTGCCAGCAGAGCCCCGGGACTAGTATTTGGGACCCAGTACTTC.